A single sample gave rise to the 25 T cell receptor beta chains below, sequenced in a study of cytomegalovirus exposure and HLA in healthy donors. Researchers ran the PCR with 60 Vbeta and 13 Jbeta primers. Sequencing used immunoSEQ multiplex PCR; TCRdb keeps in-frame clones, though not all of them. There are fewer than 250,000 clones in the sample; 75% to 80% occur only once, and approximately 2% lies in the top ten. The material sequenced was PBMCs. The receptors originated from a woman between 25 and 40 years old in good health and CMV-seropositive.

V is TRBV11-2 and J is TRBJ1-1; a weak D match, TRBD1 (6 bases). CDR1 SGHAT and CDR2 FQNNGV come from the germline V gene. V lost 1 base to trimming and J lost 1 base, with 10 bases between them. The CDR3 runs 15 residues. Here the CDR3 DNA reads TGTGCCAGCAGCTTAGCCGGACAGTGGAACACTGAAGCTTTCTTT. Translation: CASSLAGQWNTEAFF.

This sequence joins TRBV18 and TRBJ1-1, with 12 bases aligning to TRBD1. This CDR3 contains 14 residues. The V segment lost 4 bases and the J segment 5 bases; nucleotides outside the gene matches: 2. In germline, CDR1 is KGHSH, CDR2 LQKENI. The CDR3 bases are TGTGCCAGCTCACTGGGACAGGGGGCGACTGAAGCTTTCTTT. Its protein product is CASSLGQGATEAFF.

This clone was observed once. The chain carries TRBV27 and TRBJ1-1; D ambiguous. This CDR3 is built from 14 residues. With 7 bases removed from V and 0 bases from J, the gap between germline ends came to 12 bases. Germline V gene data show CDR1 as MNHEY and CDR2 as SMNVEV (reference sequence). The chain's CDR3 is CASNSKSLNTEAFF. CDR3 nucleotides: TGTGCCAGCAACTCTAAATCGCTGAACACTGAAGCTTTCTTT.

The V call is TRBV10-3, the J call TRBJ2-7; 10 positions agree with TRBD1. Germline CDR1 reads ENHRY; CDR2 reads SYGVKD. V trimming: 8 bases; J trimming: 3 bases; junction bases outside the gene matches: 7. This CDR3 has 14 residues. This CDR3 reads CAIGRDRGNYEQYF. CDR3 DNA: TGTGCCATCGGACGGGACAGGGGAAACTACGAGCAGTACTTC.

The chain links TRBV5-1 to TRBJ1-4, with D maybe TRBD1 (6 bases). With 3 bases removed from V and 8 bases from J, the gap between germline ends came to 14 bases. This CDR3 contains 14 residues. CDR1 is SGHRS, CDR2 YFSETQ, per germline. This chain's CDR3 is CASSYNRESEKLFF. DNA of the CDR3: TGCGCCAGCAGCTATAACAGGGAGAGCGAAAAACTGTTTTTT.

The table lists this clone with a few counts. V is TRBV7-9 and J is TRBJ2-4; D is uncertain. CDR1 and CDR2 from the germline V gene are SEHNR and FQNEAQ (reference sequence). The CDR3 loop spans 15 amino acids. V shed 0 bases and J shed 2 bases, with 8 bases lying between them. The CDR3 protein is CASSLAEVPKNIQYF. CDR3 sequence (DNA): TGTGCCAGCAGCTTAGCCGAGGTACCCAAAAACATTCAGTACTTC.

The CDR3 nucleotides read TGTGCCAGCAAGGCCGGGTGGGGGGCCCTCCACTTT. This codes for CASKAGWGALHF. The chain joins TRBV2 to TRBJ1-6; maybe TRBD1 (5 bases). This CDR3 contains 12 residues. V was trimmed by 7 bases and J by 14 bases, leaving 15 bases between them. Germline V gene data show CDR1 as SNHLY and CDR2 as FYNNEI.

This clone was detected a few times. The chain combines TRBV7-9 with TRBJ2-5; TRBD2 is a possible D gene (5 bases). The germline CDR1 and CDR2 sequences are SEHNR and FQNEAQ (reference sequence). The CDR3 loop spans 12 amino acids. V gave up 7 bases and J gave up 10 bases, with 16 bases separating them. CDR3 nucleotides: TGTGCCAGCACCAAGGACTTCGGGGACCAGTACTTC. Encoded protein: CASTKDFGDQYF.

This chain links TRBV9 with TRBJ1-2; TRBD1 aligns across 10 bases. This CDR3 contains 14 residues. The germline gives CDR1 SGDLS, CDR2 YYNGEE. Trimming removed 3 bases from V and 7 bases from J; junction bases left unmatched: 6. The CDR3 loop is CASSDRTGGGGYTF. As DNA, the CDR3 is TGTGCCAGCAGCGATCGGACAGGGGGGGGTGGCTACACCTTC.

This chain uses TRBV9 with TRBJ2-7, with TRBD2 matching over 11 bases. The CDR3 sequence is 14 residues long. The J segment lost 3 bases and the V segment lost 4 bases, leaving 3 bases of the junction unmatched. Germline CDR1 is SGDLS and CDR2 is YYNGEE. CDR3 coding DNA: TGTGCCAGCAGCTTCGGGACTAGCGGCTACGAGCAGTACTTC. This codes for CASSFGTSGYEQYF.

The chain joins TRBV7-9 to TRBJ2-1; D unclear. V gave up 11 bases and J gave up 0 bases, with 14 bases separating them. CDR1 and CDR2 (germline): SEHNR, FQNEAQ (reference sequence). This CDR3 has 14 residues. The CDR3 spells CAPSSVDSYNEQFF. The CDR3 nucleotides are TGTGCCCCCTCAAGCGTCGACTCCTACAATGAGCAGTTCTTC. The whole variable domain, remainder taken from reference TRBV7-9 and TRBJ2-1, is DTGVSQNPRHKITKRGQNVTFRCDPISEHNRLYWYRQTLGQGPEFLTYFQNEAQLEKSRLLSDRFSAERPKGSFSTLEIQRTEQGDSAMYLCAPSSVDSYNEQFFGPGTRLTVL.

This chain links TRBV6-5 with TRBJ1-1; maybe TRBD1 (6 bases). The germline V gene has CDR1 MNHEY and CDR2 SVGAGI. V lost 2 bases and J 3 bases, leaving 10 bases between the germline ends. CDR3 length equals 14 residues. The CDR3 spells CASSYRQGYTEAFF. CDR3 nucleotides: TGTGCCAGCAGTTACCGTCAGGGGTACACTGAAGCTTTCTTT.

This clone was seen a single time. CDR3 nucleotide sequence: TGTGCCAGTCAAAGAGGGAGGCTAGACTCTGGGGCCAACGTCCTGACTTTC. It translates to CASQRGRLDSGANVLTF. The V and J genes are TRBV9 and TRBJ2-6; weak D call: TRBD2 (6 bases). Germline values: CDR1 SGDLS, CDR2 YYNGEE. This CDR3 spans 17 amino acids. The germline V and J ends were trimmed by 8 bases and 0 bases, with 18 bases remaining between them.

The chain is built from TRBV4-1 and TRBJ2-1, with TRBD2 matching over 11 bases. Germline CDR1 MGHRA, CDR2 YSYEKL. The CDR3 covers 17 residues. Trimming cost V 10 bases and J 0 bases; bases outside gene matches: 11. The CDR3 nucleotides read TGCGCCACCTCGGGACTAGCGGTTCTAAGCTCCTACAATGAGCAGTTCTTC. Protein: CATSGLAVLSSYNEQFF.

Regarding this clone: Other DNA sequences within the sample encode an identical CDR3. This rearrangement joins TRBV5-1 to TRBJ2-1, with D perhaps matching TRBD1 (5 bases). The CDR3 extends over 15 amino acids. V was trimmed by 0 bases and J by 1 base, leaving 8 bases between them. Per germline, CDR1 SGHRS and CDR2 YFSETQ. Here the CDR3 reads CASSLVSGSYNEQFF. The CDR3 nucleotides read TGCGCCAGCAGCTTGGTTTCAGGGTCCTACAATGAGCAGTTCTTC. Full variable domain (missing parts from reference TRBV5-1 and TRBJ2-1): KAGVTQTPRYLIKTRGQQVTLSCSPISGHRSVSWYQQTPGQGLQFLFEYFSETQRNKGNFPGRFSGRQFSNSRSEMNVSTLELGDSALYLCASSLVSGSYNEQFFGPGTRLTVL.

The J gene is TRBJ2-4, the V gene TRBV15, with 7 bases fitting TRBD1. This CDR3 spans 15 amino acids. J gave up 4 bases and V 5 bases, and 8 bases lay outside the gene matches. From germline, CDR1 is LNHNV and CDR2 YYDKDF (reference sequence). CDR3: CATSGDGTAKNIQYF. The CDR3 DNA sequence: TGTGCCACCAGCGGGGACGGGACAGCGAAAAACATTCAGTACTTC.

The V gene is TRBV14, the J gene TRBJ2-3; a weak D match, TRBD1 (5 bases). CDR1 is SGHDN and CDR2 is FVKESK in the germline V gene. There are 15 residues in the CDR3. Trimming removed 3 bases at V and 0 bases at J, with 10 bases between. This CDR3 is CASSQYRLSTDTQYF. The DNA for the CDR3 is TGTGCCAGCAGCCAGTACAGGTTAAGCACAGATACGCAGTATTTT.

The chain combines TRBV30 with TRBJ2-4; D is uncertain. The CDR3 sequence is 17 residues long. Trimming stripped 0 bases from V and 3 bases from J, with 18 bases between. In germline, CDR1 is GTSNPN, CDR2 SVGIG (reference sequence). This chain's CDR3 is CAWSVSRAFLGKNIQYF. The CDR3 DNA reads as TGTGCCTGGAGTGTTTCGCGCGCGTTCCTTGGCAAAAACATTCAGTACTTC.

The chain combines TRBV15 with TRBJ1-1; 7 bases are a match to TRBD1. J lost 5 bases, V lost 0 bases, and 6 bases had no gene match. This CDR3 is 15 amino acids long. The germline V gene encodes CDR1 LNHNV and CDR2 YYDKDF (reference sequence). Here the CDR3 DNA reads TGTGCCACCAGCAGAGATAAAGGGGGCGGGACTGAAGCTTTCTTT. Its protein product is CATSRDKGGGTEAFF.

The V gene is TRBV6-6, the J gene TRBJ1-4, with TRBD1 as a possible D gene (6 bases). Trimming took 7 bases from V and 8 from J, leaving 17 bases between them. CDR3 size: 14 residues. CDR1 and CDR2 from the germline V gene are MNHNY and SVGAGI (reference sequence). CDR3 sequence: CASNNRVSGEKLFF. Here the CDR3 DNA reads TGTGCCAGCAATAACAGGGTTTCTGGCGAAAAACTGTTTTTT.

The gene calls are TRBV27 and TRBJ1-2; 7 nucleotides agree with TRBD1. CDR3 length: 16 amino acids. Germline CDR1 reads MNHEY; CDR2 reads SMNVEV (reference sequence). J lost 3 bases, V lost 3 bases, and 10 bases had no gene match. The CDR3 spells CASSFIGDRPYYGYTF. DNA of the CDR3: TGTGCCAGCAGTTTTATCGGGGACAGACCTTACTATGGCTACACCTTC.

This chain connects TRBV7-2 to TRBJ2-5; TRBD2 matches 7 bases. V lost 5 bases, J lost 5 bases, and 14 bases stayed unmatched. CDR1 SGHTA and CDR2 FQGNSA come from the germline V gene. CDR3 size: 16 residues. CDR3: CASSTWGGLSGETQYF. Here the CDR3 DNA reads TGTGCCAGCAGCACCTGGGGGGGACTTTCGGGGGAGACCCAGTACTTC.

The chain carries TRBV30 and TRBJ1-5; D not certain. The CDR3 is made up of 11 amino acids. Per germline, CDR1 GTSNPN and CDR2 SVGIG (reference sequence). The V and J ends lost 5 bases and 4 bases respectively, with 6 bases between them. In DNA, the CDR3 is TGTGCCTGGGGTAGAAATCAGCCCCAGCATTTT. This sequence encodes CAWGRNQPQHF.

This clone was observed a handful of times. The V and J genes are TRBV11-2 and TRBJ2-7; TRBD2 aligns across 8 bases. The CDR3 is made up of 16 amino acids. Looked up from germline, CDR1 is SGHAT and CDR2 is FQNNGV. Trimming at V came to 3 bases and at J to 1 base, leaving 8 bases not matched to a gene. Here the CDR3 DNA reads TGTGCCAGCAGCTTCCCTCTAGCGGGTGGTTCCTACGAGCAGTACTTC. Translation: CASSFPLAGGSYEQYF.

The chain links TRBV7-2 to TRBJ2-2, with TRBD2 as a possible D gene (6 bases). Germline lookup yields CDR1 SGHTA and CDR2 FQGNSA. Trimming removed 5 bases at V and 16 bases at J, with 29 bases between. This CDR3 has 16 amino acids. This chain's CDR3 is CASSLLEYPVGGSPFF. CDR3 DNA sequence: TGTGCCAGCAGCCTATTGGAGTACCCGGTAGGAGGGTCCCCGTTTTTT.